The T cell receptor beta chain described here comes from a study of T cell responses to AZD1222 COVID-19 vaccine. With respect to this clone: What it recognizes is unknown.

Study-level points and caveats: The study found vaccine-associated CD4 TCRs spanning spike, dominant at 160-218 and 743-854.

Trimming took off 1 base at V and 7 bases at J, with 17 bases between the two ends. Germline CDR1 SGDLS, CDR2 YYNGEE. This CDR3 is 15 amino acids long. Sequencing was performed with immunoSEQ multiplex PCR; in TCRdb, only in-frame clones are kept and a portion is missing. The data contain 150,000 to 200,000 clones, more than 80% of them singletons. The specimen was peripheral blood, collected 28 days after the second dose of the MenACWY control vaccine. The source is an adult who received the MenACWY meningococcal vaccine as a control. The chain links TRBV9 to TRBJ1-2, with a weak D call TRBD1 (6 bases). CDR3 DNA sequence: TGTGCCAGCAGCGTATCGGGGGGCGCGGGTGTTGGCTACACCTTC. It is translated as CASSVSGGAGVGYTF.